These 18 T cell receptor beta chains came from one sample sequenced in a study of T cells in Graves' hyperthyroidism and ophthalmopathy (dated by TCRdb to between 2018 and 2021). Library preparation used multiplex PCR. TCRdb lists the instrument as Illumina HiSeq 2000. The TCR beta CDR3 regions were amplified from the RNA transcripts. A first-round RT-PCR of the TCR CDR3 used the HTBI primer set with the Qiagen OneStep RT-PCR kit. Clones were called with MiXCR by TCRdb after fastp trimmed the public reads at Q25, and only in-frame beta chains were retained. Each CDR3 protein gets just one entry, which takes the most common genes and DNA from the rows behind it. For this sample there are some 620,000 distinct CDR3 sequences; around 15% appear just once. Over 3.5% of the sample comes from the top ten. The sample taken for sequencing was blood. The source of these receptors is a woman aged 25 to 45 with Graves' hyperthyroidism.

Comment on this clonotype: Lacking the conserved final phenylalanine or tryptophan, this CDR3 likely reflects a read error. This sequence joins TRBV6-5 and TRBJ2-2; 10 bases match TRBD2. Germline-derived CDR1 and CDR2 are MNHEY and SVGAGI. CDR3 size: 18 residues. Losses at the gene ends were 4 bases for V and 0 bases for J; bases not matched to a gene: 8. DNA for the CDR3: TGTGCCAGCAGTTCGGGACTAGCGAAGCTTGCGAACACCGGGGAGCTGTTTCTT. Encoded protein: CASSSGLAKLANTGELFL.

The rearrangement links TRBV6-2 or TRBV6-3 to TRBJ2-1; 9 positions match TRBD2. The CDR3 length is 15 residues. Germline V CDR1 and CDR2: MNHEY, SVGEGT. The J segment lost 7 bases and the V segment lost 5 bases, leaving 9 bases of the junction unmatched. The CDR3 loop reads CASSDLAGTWNEQFF. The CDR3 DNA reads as TGTGCCAGCAGTGACCTAGCGGGAACGTGGAATGAGCAGTTCTTC.

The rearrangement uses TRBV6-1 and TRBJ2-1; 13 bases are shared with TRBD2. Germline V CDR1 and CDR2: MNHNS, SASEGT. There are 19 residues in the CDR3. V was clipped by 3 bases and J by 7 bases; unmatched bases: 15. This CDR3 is CASSDLRTSGRIWMNEQFF. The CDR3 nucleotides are TGTGCCAGCAGTGACCTCCGGACTAGCGGGAGAATTTGGATGAATGAGCAGTTCTTC.

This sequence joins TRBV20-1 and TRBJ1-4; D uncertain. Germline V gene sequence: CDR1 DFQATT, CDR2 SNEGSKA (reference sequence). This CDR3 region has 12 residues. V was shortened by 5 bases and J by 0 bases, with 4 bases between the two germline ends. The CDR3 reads CSADATNEKLFF. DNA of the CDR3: TGCAGTGCTGATGCAACTAATGAAAAACTGTTTTTT.

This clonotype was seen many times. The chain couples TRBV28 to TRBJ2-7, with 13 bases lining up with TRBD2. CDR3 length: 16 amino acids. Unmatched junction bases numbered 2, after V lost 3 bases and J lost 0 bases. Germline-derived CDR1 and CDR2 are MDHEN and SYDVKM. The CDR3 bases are TGTGCCAGCAGTTTGGGACTAGCGGGAAGCTCCTACGAGCAGTACTTC. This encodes CASSLGLAGSSYEQYF.

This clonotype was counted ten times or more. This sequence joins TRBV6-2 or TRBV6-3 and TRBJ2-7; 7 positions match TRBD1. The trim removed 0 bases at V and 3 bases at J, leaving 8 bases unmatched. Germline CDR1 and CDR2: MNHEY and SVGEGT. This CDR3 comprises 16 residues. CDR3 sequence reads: CASSYSPRDSIYEQYF. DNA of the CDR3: TGTGCCAGCAGTTACTCCCCGAGGGACAGTATCTACGAGCAGTACTTC.

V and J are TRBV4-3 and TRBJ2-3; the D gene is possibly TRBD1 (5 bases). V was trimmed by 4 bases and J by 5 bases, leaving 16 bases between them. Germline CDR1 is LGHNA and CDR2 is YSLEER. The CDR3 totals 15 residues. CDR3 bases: TGCGCCAGCAGCCCGAGACCGCTCCAGGGAGATACGCAGTATTTT. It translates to CASSPRPLQGDTQYF.

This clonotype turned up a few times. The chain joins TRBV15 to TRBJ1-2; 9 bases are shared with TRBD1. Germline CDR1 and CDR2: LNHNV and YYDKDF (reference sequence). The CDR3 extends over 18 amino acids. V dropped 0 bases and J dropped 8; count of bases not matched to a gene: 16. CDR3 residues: CATSRDDEFTGGLRGYTF. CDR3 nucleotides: TGTGCCACCAGCAGAGATGATGAATTTACAGGGGGCTTAAGGGGCTACACCTTC.

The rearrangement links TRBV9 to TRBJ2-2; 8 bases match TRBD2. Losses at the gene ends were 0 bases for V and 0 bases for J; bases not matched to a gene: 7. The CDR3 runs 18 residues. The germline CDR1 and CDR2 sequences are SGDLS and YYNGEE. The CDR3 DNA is TGTGCCAGCAGCGTAGCCCAAGCGGGAGATGCGAACACCGGGGAGCTGTTTTTT. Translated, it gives CASSVAQAGDANTGELFF. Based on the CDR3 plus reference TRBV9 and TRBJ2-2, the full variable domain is DSGVTQTPKHLITATGQRVTLRCSPRSGDLSVYWYQQSLDQGLQFLIQYYNGEERAKGNILERFSAQQFPDLHSELNLSSLELGDSALYFCASSVAQAGDANTGELFFGEGSRLTVL.

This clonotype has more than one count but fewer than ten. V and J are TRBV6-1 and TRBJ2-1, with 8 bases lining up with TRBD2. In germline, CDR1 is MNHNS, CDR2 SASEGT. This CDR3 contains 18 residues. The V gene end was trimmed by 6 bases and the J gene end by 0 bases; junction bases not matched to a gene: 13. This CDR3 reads CASRVVAGKTLSYNEQFF. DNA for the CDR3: TGTGCCAGCAGAGTGGTAGCGGGAAAAACGCTCTCCTACAATGAGCAGTTCTTC.

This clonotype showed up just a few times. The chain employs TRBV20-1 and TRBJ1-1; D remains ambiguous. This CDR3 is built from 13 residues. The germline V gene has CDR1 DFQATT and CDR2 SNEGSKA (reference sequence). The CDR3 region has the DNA TGCCGACCGCTCCGGCCGCAGAACACTGAAGCTTTCTTT. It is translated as CRPLRPQNTEAFF.

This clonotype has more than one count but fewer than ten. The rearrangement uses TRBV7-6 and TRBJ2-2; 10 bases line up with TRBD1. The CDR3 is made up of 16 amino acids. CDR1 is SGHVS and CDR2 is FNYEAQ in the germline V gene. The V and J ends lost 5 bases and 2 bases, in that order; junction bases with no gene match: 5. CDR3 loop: CASSPTGGDNTGELFF. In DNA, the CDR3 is TGTGCCAGCAGCCCGACAGGGGGCGATAACACCGGGGAGCTGTTTTTT.

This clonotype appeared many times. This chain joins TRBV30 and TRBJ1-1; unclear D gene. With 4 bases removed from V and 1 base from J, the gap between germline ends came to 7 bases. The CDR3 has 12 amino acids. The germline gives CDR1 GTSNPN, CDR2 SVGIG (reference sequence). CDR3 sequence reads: CAWNNENTEAFF. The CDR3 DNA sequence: TGTGCCTGGAACAACGAGAACACTGAAGCTTTCTTT.

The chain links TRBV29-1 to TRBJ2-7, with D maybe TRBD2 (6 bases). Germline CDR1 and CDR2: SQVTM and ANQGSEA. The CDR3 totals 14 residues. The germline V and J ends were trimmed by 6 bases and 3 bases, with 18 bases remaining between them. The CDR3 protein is CSVALRLGDYEQYF. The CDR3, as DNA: TGCAGCGTCGCGCTGAGACTAGGGGACTACGAGCAGTACTTC.

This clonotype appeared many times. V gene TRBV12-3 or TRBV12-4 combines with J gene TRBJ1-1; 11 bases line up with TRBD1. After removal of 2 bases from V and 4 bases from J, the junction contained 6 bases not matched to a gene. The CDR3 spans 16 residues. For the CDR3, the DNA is TGTGCCAGCAGTTTACGGACAGGGGGCATTCCCACTGAAGCTTTCTTT. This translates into CASSLRTGGIPTEAFF.

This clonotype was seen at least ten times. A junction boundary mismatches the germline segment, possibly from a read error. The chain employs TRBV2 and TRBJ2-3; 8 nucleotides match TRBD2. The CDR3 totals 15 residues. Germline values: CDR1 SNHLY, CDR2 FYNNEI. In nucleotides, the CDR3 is TGTGCCAGCAGGGAAGGACTAGCTTCCGCAGATACGCAGTATTTT. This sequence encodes CASREGLASADTQYF.

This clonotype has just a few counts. The chain's CDR3 is CASSRLKNQPQHF. For the CDR3, the DNA is TGTGCCAGCAGCAGACTGAAAAATCAGCCCCAGCATTTT. V and J are TRBV7-2 and TRBJ1-5; D gene ambiguous. CDR3 length equals 13 residues. Germline CDR1 reads SGHTA; CDR2 reads FQGNSA. The germline V and J ends were trimmed by 5 bases and 4 bases, with 9 bases remaining between them.

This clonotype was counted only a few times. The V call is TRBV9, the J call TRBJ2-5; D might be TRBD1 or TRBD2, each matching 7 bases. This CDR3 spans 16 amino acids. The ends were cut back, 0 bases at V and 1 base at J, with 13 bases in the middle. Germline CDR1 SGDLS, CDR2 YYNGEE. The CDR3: CASSVAQGGSQETQYF. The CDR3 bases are TGTGCCAGCAGCGTAGCTCAGGGGGGGAGCCAAGAGACCCAGTACTTC. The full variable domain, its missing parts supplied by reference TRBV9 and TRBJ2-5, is DSGVTQTPKHLITATGQRVTLRCSPRSGDLSVYWYQQSLDQGLQFLIQYYNGEERAKGNILERFSAQQFPDLHSELNLSSLELGDSALYFCASSVAQGGSQETQYFGPGTRLLVL.